The clone carrying this TCR beta chain was found many times. The antigen is unknown. The record originates from a study of CD8 T cells in ankylosing spondylitis. Overall study findings and caveats: A number of the motif variants had already been described in reactive arthritis synovial fluid and blood. Reportedly, significant enrichment of disease-linked clones occurred in matched ankylosing spondylitis synovial fluid. Disease-linked clones bore a CD8+ phenotype, appearing relatively rarely in peripheral blood. A motif in TCR beta, a set of about eight highly homologous variants, appeared characteristic of ankylosing spondylitis blood.

Quantitative 5'-RACE with molecular barcodes generated TCR beta libraries. TCRdb analysed the 5' RACE reads with MiXCR anew, one entry per CDR3 protein. The sample carries about 540,000 distinct CDR3 sequences, about an eighth recorded once. The sequenced sample was blood, either unsorted or a sorted T cell fraction (not recorded which). The source of this sequence is a male donor with ankylosing spondylitis.

CDR3 sequence: CASSLAPGTGAGGGELFF. The CDR3 DNA reads TGCGCCAGCAGCTTGGCCCCCGGGACAGGGGCTGGAGGCGGGGAGCTGTTTTTT. This chain connects TRBV5-1 to TRBJ2-2; 10 positions agree with TRBD1. Germline CDR1 reads SGHRS; CDR2 reads YFSETQ. The CDR3 is made up of 18 amino acids. Unmatched junction bases numbered 12, after V lost 0 bases and J lost 7 bases.